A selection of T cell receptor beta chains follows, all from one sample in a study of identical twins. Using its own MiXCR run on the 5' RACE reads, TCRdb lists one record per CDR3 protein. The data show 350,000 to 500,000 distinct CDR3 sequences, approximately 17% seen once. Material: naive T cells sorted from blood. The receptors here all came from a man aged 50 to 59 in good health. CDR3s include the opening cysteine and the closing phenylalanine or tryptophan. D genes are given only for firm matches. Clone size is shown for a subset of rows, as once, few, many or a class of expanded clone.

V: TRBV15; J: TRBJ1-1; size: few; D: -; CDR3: CATSRDRPSNTEAFF; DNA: TGTGCCACCAGCAGAGATAGGCCGAGTAACACTGAAGCTTTCTTT
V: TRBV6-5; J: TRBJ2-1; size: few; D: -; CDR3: CASSYGPTWGEQFF; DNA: TGTGCCAGCAGTTACGGGCCAACTTGGGGTGAGCAGTTCTTC
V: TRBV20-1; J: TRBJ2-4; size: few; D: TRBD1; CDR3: CSASLDRANIQYF; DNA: TGCAGTGCTTCCTTGGACAGGGCTAACATTCAGTACTTC
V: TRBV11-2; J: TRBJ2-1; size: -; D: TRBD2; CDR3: CASKLPGLAGDRSYNEQFF; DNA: TGTGCCAGCAAACTTCCGGGACTAGCGGGAGACAGGTCCTACAATGAGCAGTTCTTC
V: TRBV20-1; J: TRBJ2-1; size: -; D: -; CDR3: CSARDLGGSSYNEQFF; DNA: TGCAGTGCTAGAGATCTGGGCGGTAGCTCCTACAATGAGCAGTTCTTC
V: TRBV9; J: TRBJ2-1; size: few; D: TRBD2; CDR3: CASSVVSGRAYEQFF; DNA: TGTGCCAGCAGCGTAGTTAGCGGGAGGGCCTACGAGCAGTTCTTC
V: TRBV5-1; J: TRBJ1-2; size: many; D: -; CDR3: CASSLIDSRGYGYTF; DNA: TGCGCCAGCAGCTTGATTGACTCAAGGGGTTATGGCTACACCTTC
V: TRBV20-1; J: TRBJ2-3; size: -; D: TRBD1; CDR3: CSADWDRGTDTQYF; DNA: TGCAGTGCCGATTGGGACAGGGGCACAGATACGCAGTATTTT
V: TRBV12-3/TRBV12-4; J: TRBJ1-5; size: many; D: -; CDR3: CASSFPGLYQPQHF; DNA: TGTGCCAGCAGTTTTCCAGGGCTCTATCAGCCCCAGCATTTT
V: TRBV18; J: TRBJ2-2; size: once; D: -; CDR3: CASSPRSSRLATNTGELFF; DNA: TGTGCCAGCTCACCACGAAGCTCTCGGCTAGCGACGAACACCGGGGAGCTGTTTTTT
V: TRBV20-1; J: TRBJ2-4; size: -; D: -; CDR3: CNPDRLAKNIQYF; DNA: TGCAATCCCGACAGACTAGCCAAAAACATTCAGTACTTC
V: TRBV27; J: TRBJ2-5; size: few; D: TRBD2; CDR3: CASSSKKTSGGYQETQYF; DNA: TGTGCCAGCAGTTCCAAAAAGACTAGCGGGGGATACCAAGAGACCCAGTACTTC
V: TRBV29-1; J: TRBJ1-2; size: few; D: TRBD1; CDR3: CSVEARQGVYGYTF; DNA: TGCAGCGTTGAAGCTCGACAGGGAGTCTATGGCTACACCTTC
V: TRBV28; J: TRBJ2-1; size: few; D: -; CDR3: CASLRNGGIEQFF; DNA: TGTGCCTCACTCCGAAACGGGGGCATTGAGCAGTTCTTC
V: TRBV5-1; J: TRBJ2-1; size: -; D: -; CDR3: CASSLFASWAYNEQFF; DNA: TGCGCCAGCAGCTTGTTTGCTAGCTGGGCCTACAATGAGCAGTTCTTC
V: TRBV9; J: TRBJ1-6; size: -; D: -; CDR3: CASSVAGAPLHF; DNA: TGTGCCAGCAGCGTTGCAGGGGCACCCCTCCACTTT
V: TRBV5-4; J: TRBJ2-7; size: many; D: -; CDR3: CASSSVGSEGDPPSYEQYF; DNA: TGTGCCAGCAGCTCCGTTGGGTCGGAGGGGGATCCCCCCTCCTACGAGCAGTACTTC
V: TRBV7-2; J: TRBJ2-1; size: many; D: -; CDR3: CASSLGVGDEQFF; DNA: TGTGCCAGCAGCTTAGGTGTTGGGGATGAGCAGTTCTTC
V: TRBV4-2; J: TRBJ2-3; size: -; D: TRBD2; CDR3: CASSQEVLAGVTDTQYF; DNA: TGTGCCAGCAGCCAAGAAGTTCTAGCGGGGGTCACAGATACGCAGTATTTT
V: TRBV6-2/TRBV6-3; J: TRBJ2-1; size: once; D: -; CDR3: CASSSQTGISYNEQFF; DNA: TGTGCCAGCAGTTCACAAACAGGGATCTCCTACAATGAGCAGTTCTTC
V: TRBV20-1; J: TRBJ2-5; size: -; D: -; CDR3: CRLRGPPGTQYF; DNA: TGCAGGCTGCGGGGCCCACCGGGGACCCAGTACTTC
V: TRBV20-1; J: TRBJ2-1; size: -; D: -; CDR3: CSVPFQGRGNEQFF; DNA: TGCAGTGTCCCTTTCCAGGGGAGAGGGAATGAGCAGTTCTTC
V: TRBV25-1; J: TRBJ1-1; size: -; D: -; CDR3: CASSVGSMNTEAFF; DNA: TGTGCCAGCAGTGTAGGCAGTATGAACACTGAAGCTTTCTTT
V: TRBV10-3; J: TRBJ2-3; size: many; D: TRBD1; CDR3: CAIKPRRGQGFGTDTQYF; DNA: TGTGCCATCAAACCCAGGCGGGGACAGGGGTTTGGCACAGATACGCAGTATTTT
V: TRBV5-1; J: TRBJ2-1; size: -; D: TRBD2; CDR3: CASKTSGGALEQFF; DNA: TGCGCCAGCAAGACTAGCGGGGGGGCCTTAGAGCAGTTCTTC
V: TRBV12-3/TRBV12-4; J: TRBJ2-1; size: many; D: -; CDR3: CASSGTGDVNDEQFF; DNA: TGTGCCAGCAGTGGAACAGGTGACGTTAACGATGAGCAGTTCTTC
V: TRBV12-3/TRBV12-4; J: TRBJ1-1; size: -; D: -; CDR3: CASRGVSAEAFF; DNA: TGTGCCAGCAGAGGGGTCAGCGCTGAAGCTTTCTTT
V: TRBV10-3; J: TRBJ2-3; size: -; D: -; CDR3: CAIRGGRDRSTQYF; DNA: TGTGCCATTCGCGGTGGGCGGGACCGCTCTACGCAGTATTTT
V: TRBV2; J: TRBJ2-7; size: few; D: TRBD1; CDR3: CASSDTRTGAYEQYF; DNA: TGTGCCAGCAGTGACACACGGACAGGGGCCTACGAGCAGTACTTC
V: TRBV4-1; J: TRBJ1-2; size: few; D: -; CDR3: CASSQGWGGRHGYTF; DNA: TGCGCCAGCAGCCAAGGTTGGGGGGGGAGGCATGGCTACACCTTC
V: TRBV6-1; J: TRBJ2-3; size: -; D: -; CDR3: CASSRAHPTDTQYF; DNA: TGTGCCAGCAGCCGAGCCCATCCCACAGATACGCAGTATTTT
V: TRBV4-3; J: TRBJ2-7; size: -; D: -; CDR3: CASNPIPRTRHEQYF; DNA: TGCGCCAGCAACCCGATCCCCCGGACCCGGCACGAGCAGTACTTC
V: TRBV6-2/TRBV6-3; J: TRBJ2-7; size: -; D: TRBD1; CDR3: CATTTGYTYEQYF; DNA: TGTGCCACAACGACAGGGTATACCTACGAGCAGTACTTC
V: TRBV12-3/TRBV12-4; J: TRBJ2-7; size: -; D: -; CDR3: CASSFSGRQEQSF; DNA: TGTGCCAGCAGTTTTAGCGGACGTCAAGAGCAGTCCTTC
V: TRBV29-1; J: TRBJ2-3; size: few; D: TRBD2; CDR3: CSPVVRGLAGGRYFTDTQYF; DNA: TGCAGCCCGGTTGTGAGAGGACTAGCGGGGGGCCGATACTTCACAGATACGCAGTATTTT
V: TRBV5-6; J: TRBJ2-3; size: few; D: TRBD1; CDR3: CASSLADRGGDTQYF; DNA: TGTGCCAGCAGCTTGGCCGACAGGGGTGGCGATACGCAGTATTTT
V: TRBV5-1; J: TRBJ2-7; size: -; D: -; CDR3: CASSSQVSYEQYF; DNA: TGCGCCAGCAGCTCACAAGTCTCCTACGAGCAGTACTTC
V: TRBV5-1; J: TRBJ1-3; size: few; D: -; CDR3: CASSPATGKDSGNTIYF; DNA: TGCGCCAGCAGCCCCGCGACAGGAAAGGACTCTGGAAACACCATATATTTT
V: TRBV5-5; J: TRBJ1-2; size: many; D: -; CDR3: CASSLDRAYNYGYTF; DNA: TGTGCCAGCAGCTTGGACAGGGCTTATAACTATGGCTACACCTTC
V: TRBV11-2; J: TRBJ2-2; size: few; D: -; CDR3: CASSTGELFF; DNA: TGTGCCAGTAGCACCGGGGAGCTGTTTTTT
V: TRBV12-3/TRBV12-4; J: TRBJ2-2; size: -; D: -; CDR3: CASSRRAVATRRDTGELFF; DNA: TGTGCCAGCAGTAGGCGTGCTGTCGCTACAAGGAGGGACACCGGGGAGCTGTTTTTT
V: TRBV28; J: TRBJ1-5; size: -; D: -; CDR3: CASSYRQVSYNQPQHF; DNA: TGTGCCAGCAGCTACCGACAGGTCTCTTACAATCAGCCCCAGCATTTT
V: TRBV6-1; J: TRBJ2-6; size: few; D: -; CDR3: CASNPGTGPSGANVLTF; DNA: TGTGCCAGCAACCCTGGAACAGGGCCATCCGGGGCCAACGTCCTGACTTTC
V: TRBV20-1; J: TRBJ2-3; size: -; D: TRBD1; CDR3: CALPGQGTDTQYF; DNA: TGCGCACTACCGGGACAGGGAACAGATACGCAGTATTTT
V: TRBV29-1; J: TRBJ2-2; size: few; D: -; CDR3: CSVETRHTGNTGELFF; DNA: TGCAGCGTTGAAACCCGGCACACAGGCAACACCGGGGAGCTGTTTTTT
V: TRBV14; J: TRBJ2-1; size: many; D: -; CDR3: CASSTTDILDPYNEQFF; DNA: TGTGCCAGCAGCACTACGGACATTCTTGACCCCTACAATGAGCAGTTCTTC
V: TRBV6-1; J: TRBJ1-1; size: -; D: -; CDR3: CASSETVNTEAFF; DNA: TGTGCCAGCAGTGAGACAGTGAACACTGAAGCTTTCTTT